Shown below are 2 T cell receptor beta chains from a single sample sequenced in a study of T cell repertoires in cytomegalovirus infection. From the reads, TCRdb called clonotypes with MiXCR, one entry per CDR3 protein. The repertoire holds about 460,000 distinct CDR3 sequences, approximately 10% seen once, with 9.5% to 13% in the top ten. The specimen sequenced was PBMCs. These receptors were obtained from a human donor in good health (CMV status not recorded). Some clones in this sample may be carry-over from other donors' samples.

This chain joins TRBV27 and TRBJ2-2; possible D gene TRBD2, 5 bases. Germline V gene data show CDR1 as MNHEY and CDR2 as SMNVEV (reference sequence). CDR3 length: 14 residues. The V end was cut by 3 bases, the J end by 3 bases, with 8 bases between. Here the CDR3 reads CASSFIGDTGELFF. CDR3 in DNA: TGTGCCAGCAGTTTTATCGGGGACACCGGGGAGCTGTTTTTT.

The chain recombines TRBV5-1 with TRBJ2-3, with D perhaps matching TRBD2 (6 bases). The CDR3 consists of 14 residues. Germline-derived CDR1 and CDR2 are SGHRS and YFSETQ. Trimming left V 7 bases short and J 2 bases short, with 14 bases between. For the CDR3, the DNA is TGCGCCAGCTGTTTCTGGGGGGACACAGATACGCAGTATTTT. The encoded protein is CASCFWGDTDTQYF.